One sample yielded the 9 T cell receptor beta chains listed below, sequenced in a study of cytomegalovirus exposure and HLA in healthy donors. Data came from immunoSEQ multiplex PCR; TCRdb stores just in-frame clones and leaves some out. The repertoire has roughly 98,000 clones, approximately 88% of them found once; the top ten carry 3.9%. The sample was PBMCs. The origin of the receptors is a woman in her thirties in good health and CMV-seronegative.

This rearrangement joins TRBV2 to TRBJ2-7; TRBD1 agrees at 11 bases. CDR1 SNHLY and CDR2 FYNNEI come from the germline V gene. CDR3 length: 14 residues. The V gene end was trimmed by 5 bases and the J gene end by 6 bases; junction bases not matched to a gene: 6. CDR3 sequence reads: CASSTGTGGVEQYF. The CDR3 DNA sequence: TGTGCCAGCAGTACCGGGACAGGGGGGGTCGAGCAGTACTTC.

CDR3 region: CATSRGQGNEQYF. CDR3 DNA: TGTGCCACCAGCAGAGGACAGGGCAACGAGCAGTACTTC. V and J are TRBV15 and TRBJ2-7; 7 nucleotides match TRBD1. The germline gives CDR1 LNHNV, CDR2 YYDKDF (reference sequence). The length of the CDR3 is 13 residues. Trimming took 1 base from V and 5 from J; bases not matched to a gene: 2.

The J gene is TRBJ2-7, the V gene TRBV5-3, with D tentatively TRBD2 (7 bases). TRBV5-3 is an ORF; its function is uncertain. The ends were cut back, 3 bases at V and 6 bases at J, with 28 bases in the middle. The CDR3 is 18 residues long. Written as DNA, the CDR3 is TGTGCCAGAAGCTGGAGGACAGTCCTGCTAGCGGAGGGGCCCGAGCAGTACTTC. Translation: CARSWRTVLLAEGPEQYF.

This chain uses TRBV5-1 with TRBJ1-3; D unclear. The CDR3 spans 13 residues. The germline V gene has CDR1 SGHRS and CDR2 YFSETQ. The V end lost 4 bases, the J end lost 2 bases, and 7 bases lay between the germline ends. The CDR3 DNA sequence: TGCGCCAGCAGCCTCCTCGCTGGAAACACCATATATTTT. Its protein product is CASSLLAGNTIYF. Full variable domain (missing parts from reference TRBV5-1 and TRBJ1-3): KAGVTQTPRYLIKTRGQQVTLSCSPISGHRSVSWYQQTPGQGLQFLFEYFSETQRNKGNFPGRFSGRQFSNSRSEMNVSTLELGDSALYLCASSLLAGNTIYFGEGSWLTVV.

V is TRBV7-2 and J is TRBJ2-1; D is possibly TRBD2 (6 bases). The CDR3 contains 15 residues. Germline CDR1 is SGHTA and CDR2 is FQGNSA. V dropped 6 bases and J dropped 2 bases, with 14 bases sitting between them. The DNA of the CDR3 is TGTGCCAGCAGTTGGCGGGGTGGCGCCTACAATGAGCAGTTCTTC. As protein: CASSWRGGAYNEQFF.

This clone has just one count. The chain links TRBV27 to TRBJ2-7; TRBD1 is a possible D gene (5 bases). V shed 6 bases and J shed 4 bases, with 19 bases lying between them. Germline lookup yields CDR1 MNHEY and CDR2 SMNVEV (reference sequence). The CDR3 is made up of 15 amino acids. CDR3 amino acids: CASSPNWSPGYEQYF. The CDR3 DNA is TGTGCCAGCAGCCCGAATTGGTCCCCAGGGTACGAGCAGTACTTC.

The genes are TRBV27 and TRBJ2-1; TRBD2 aligns across 15 bases. This CDR3 is 19 amino acids long. Germline loops: CDR1 MNHEY, CDR2 SMNVEV (reference sequence). With V trimmed by 5 bases and J by 7 bases, 15 bases remained unmatched. The CDR3 sequence is CASSNRGTSGRRAWNEQFF. The CDR3 DNA reads as TGTGCCAGCAGTAACCGAGGGACTAGCGGGAGGAGGGCGTGGAATGAGCAGTTCTTC.

This clone was observed a handful of times. The J gene is TRBJ2-7, the V gene TRBV7-6; 11 nucleotides agree with TRBD1. Trimming cost V 4 bases and J 9 bases; bases outside gene matches: 17. Germline CDR1 reads SGHVS; CDR2 reads FNYEAQ. The CDR3 loop spans 17 amino acids. This CDR3 reads CASSSLPHGQGAQGQYF. The CDR3 DNA follows: TGTGCCAGCAGCTCCTTGCCTCACGGACAGGGGGCCCAAGGGCAGTACTTC.

V is TRBV27 and J is TRBJ2-7; D perhaps matches TRBD1 (6 bases). Germline V gene lookup returns CDR1 MNHEY and CDR2 SMNVEV (reference sequence). Trimming stripped 6 bases from V and 5 bases from J, with 8 bases between. CDR3 length equals 11 residues. The DNA for the CDR3 is TGTGCCAGCAGATACAGGGACGAGCAGTACTTC. This translates into CASRYRDEQYF.